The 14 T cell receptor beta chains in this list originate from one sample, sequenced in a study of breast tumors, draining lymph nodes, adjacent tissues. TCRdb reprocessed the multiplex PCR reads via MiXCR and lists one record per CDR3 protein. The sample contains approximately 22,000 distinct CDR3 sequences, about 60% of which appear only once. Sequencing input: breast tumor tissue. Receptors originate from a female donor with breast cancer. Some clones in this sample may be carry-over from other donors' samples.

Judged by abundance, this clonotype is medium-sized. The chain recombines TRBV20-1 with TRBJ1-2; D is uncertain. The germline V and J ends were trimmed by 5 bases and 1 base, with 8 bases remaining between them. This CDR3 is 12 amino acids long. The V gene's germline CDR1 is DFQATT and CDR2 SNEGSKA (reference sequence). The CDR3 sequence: CSAPTDNYGYTF. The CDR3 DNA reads TGCAGTGCTCCGACCGATAACTATGGCTACACCTTC.

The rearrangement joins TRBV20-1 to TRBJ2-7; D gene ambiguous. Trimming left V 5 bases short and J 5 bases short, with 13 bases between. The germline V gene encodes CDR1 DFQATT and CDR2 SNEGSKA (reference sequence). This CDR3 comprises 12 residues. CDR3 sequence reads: CSAGSYPDEQYF. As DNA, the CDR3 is TGCAGTGCTGGGTCTTATCCCGACGAGCAGTACTTC.

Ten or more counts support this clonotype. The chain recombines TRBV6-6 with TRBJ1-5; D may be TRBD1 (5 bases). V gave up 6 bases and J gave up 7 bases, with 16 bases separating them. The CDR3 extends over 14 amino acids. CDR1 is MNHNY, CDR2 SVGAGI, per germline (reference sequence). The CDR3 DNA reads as TGTGCCAGCAGGCCCCAGGGTAGTTGGCAGCCCCAGCATTTT. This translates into CASRPQGSWQPQHF.

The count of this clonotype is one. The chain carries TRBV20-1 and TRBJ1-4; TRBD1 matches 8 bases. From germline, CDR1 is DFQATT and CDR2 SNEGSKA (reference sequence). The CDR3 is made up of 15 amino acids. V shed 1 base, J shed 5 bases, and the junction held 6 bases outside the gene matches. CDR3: CSARVPRTGNEKLFF. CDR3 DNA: TGCAGTGCTAGAGTCCCCAGGACAGGGAATGAAAAACTGTTTTTT.

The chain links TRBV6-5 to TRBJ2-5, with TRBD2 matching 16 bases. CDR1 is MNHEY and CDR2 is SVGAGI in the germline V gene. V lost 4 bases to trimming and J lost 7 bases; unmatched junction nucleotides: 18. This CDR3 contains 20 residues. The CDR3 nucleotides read TGTGCCAGCAGTTCACTTTTCGCCGGGACTAGCGGGGGGGAAGCCGGGACCCAGTACTTC. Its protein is CASSSLFAGTSGGEAGTQYF.

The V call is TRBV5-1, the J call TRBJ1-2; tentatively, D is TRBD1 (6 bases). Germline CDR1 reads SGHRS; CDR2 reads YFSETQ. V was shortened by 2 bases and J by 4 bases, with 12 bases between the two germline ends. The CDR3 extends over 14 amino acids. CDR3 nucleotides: TGCGCCAGCAGCTTTTCCGACAGGACCTATGGCTACACCTTC. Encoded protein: CASSFSDRTYGYTF.

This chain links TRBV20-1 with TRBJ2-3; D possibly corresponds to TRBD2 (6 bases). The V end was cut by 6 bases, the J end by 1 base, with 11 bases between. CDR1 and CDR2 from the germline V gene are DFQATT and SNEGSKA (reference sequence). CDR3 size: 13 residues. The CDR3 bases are TGCAGTGCGGCGGCTAGCGGCACAGATACGCAGTATTTT. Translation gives CSAAASGTDTQYF.

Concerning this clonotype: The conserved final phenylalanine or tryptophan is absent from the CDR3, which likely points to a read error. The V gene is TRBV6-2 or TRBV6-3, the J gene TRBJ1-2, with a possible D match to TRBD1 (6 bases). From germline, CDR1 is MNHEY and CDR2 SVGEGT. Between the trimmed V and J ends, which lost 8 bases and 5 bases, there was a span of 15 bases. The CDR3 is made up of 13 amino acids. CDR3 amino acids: CASGQMGAYGYTL. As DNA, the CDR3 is TGTGCCAGCGGACAAATGGGGGCGTATGGCTACACCCTC.

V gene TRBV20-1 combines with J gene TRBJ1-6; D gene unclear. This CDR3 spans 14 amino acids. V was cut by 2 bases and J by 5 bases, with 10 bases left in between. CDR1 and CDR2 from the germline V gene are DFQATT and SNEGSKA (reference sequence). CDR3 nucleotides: TGCAGTGCTAGAAAGACGGAAGATAATTCACCCCTCCACTTT. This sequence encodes CSARKTEDNSPLHF.

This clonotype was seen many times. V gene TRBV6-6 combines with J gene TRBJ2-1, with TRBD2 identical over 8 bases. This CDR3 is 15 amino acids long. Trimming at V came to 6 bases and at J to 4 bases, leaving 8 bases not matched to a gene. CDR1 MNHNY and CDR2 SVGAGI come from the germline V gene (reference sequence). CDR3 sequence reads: CASRPGTRGYNEQFF. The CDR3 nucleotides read TGTGCCAGCAGGCCCGGGACTAGGGGTTACAATGAGCAGTTCTTC.

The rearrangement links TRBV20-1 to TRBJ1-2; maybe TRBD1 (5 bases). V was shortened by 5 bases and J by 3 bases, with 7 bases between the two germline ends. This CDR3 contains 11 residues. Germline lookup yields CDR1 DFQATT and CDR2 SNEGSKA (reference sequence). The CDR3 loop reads CSAPGYYGYTF. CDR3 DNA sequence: TGCAGTGCTCCAGGGTACTATGGCTACACCTTC.

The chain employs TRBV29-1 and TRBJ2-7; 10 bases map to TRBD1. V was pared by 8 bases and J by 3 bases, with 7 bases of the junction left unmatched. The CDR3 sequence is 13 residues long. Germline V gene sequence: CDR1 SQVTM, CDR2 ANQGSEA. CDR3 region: CSPGGTGVYEQYF. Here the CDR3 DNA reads TGCAGCCCAGGCGGGACAGGGGTCTACGAGCAGTACTTC.

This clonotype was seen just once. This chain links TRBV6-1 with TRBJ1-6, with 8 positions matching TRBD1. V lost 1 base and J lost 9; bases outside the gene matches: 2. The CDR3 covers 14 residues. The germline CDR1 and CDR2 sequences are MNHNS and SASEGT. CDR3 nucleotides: TGTGCCAGCAGTGAAGGGACAGGGAGTTCACCCCTCCACTTT. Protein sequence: CASSEGTGSSPLHF.

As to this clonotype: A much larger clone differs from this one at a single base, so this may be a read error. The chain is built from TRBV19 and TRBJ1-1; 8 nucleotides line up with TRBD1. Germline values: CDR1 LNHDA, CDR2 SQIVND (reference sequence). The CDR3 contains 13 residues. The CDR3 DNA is TGTACCAGTAGTATTGGACAGGGCACTGAAGCTTTCTTT. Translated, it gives CTSSIGQGTEAFF.